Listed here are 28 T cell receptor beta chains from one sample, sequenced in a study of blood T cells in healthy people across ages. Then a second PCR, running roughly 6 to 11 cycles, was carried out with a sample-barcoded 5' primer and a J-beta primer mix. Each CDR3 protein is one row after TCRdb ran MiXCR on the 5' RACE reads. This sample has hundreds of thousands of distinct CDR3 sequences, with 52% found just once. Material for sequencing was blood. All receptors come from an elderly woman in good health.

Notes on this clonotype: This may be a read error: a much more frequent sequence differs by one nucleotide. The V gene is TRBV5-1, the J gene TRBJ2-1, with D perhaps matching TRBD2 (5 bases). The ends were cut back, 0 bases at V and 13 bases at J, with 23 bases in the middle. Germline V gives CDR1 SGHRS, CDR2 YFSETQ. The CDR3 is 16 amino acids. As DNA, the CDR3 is TGCGCCAGCAGCTTGGTTTCGGGAAACGGCAGAGAGACCCAGTTCTTC. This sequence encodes CASSLVSGNGRETQFF.

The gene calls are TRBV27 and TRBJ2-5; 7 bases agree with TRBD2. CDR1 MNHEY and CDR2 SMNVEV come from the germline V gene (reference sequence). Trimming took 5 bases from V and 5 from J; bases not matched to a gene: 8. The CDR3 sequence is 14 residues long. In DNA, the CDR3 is TGTGCCAGCAGTCCCACGGAGGGAGGGGAGACCCAGTACTTC. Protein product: CASSPTEGGETQYF.

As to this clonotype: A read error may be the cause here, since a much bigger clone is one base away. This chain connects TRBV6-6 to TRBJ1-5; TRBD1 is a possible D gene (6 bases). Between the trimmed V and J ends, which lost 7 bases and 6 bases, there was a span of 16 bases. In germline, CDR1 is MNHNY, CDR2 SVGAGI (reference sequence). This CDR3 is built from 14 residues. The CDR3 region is CASNRRARGQPQHF. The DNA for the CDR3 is TGTGCCAGCAACCGCCGGGCCAGGGGTCAGCCCCAGCATTTT.

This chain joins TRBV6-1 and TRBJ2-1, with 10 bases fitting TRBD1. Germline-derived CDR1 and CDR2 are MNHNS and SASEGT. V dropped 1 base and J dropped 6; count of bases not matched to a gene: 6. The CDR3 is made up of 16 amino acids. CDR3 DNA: TGTGCCAGCAGTGAAGGACCGGGACAGGGGCGCAATGAGCAGTTCTTC. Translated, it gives CASSEGPGQGRNEQFF.

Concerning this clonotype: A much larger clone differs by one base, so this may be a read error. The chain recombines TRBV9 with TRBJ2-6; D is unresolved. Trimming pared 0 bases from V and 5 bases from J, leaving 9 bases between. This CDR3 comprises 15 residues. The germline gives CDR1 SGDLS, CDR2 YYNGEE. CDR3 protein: CASSVGHSRANVLTF. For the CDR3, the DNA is TGTGCCAGCAGCGTAGGGCACAGTCGGGCCAACGTCCTGACTTTC.

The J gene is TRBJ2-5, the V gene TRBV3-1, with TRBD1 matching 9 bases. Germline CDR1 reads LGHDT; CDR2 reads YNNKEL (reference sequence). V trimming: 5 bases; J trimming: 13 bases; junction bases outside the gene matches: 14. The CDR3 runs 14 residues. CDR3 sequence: CASSNNLPGQGSYF. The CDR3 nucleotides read TGTGCCAGCAGCAATAATCTCCCGGGACAGGGCTCGTACTTC.

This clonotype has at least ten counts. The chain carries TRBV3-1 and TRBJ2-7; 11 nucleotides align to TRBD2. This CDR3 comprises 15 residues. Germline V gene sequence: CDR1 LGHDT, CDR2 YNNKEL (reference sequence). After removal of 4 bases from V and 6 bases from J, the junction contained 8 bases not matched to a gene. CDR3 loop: CASSPRLAGISEQYF. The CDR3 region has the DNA TGTGCCAGCAGCCCAAGACTAGCGGGGATCTCCGAGCAGTACTTC.

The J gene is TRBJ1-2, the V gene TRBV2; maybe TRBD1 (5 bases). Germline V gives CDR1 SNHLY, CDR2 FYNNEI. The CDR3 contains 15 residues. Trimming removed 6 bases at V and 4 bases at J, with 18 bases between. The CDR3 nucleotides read TGTGCCAGCAGAGGAGGGGAAGCCACGACCTATGGCTACACCTTC. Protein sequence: CASRGGEATTYGYTF.

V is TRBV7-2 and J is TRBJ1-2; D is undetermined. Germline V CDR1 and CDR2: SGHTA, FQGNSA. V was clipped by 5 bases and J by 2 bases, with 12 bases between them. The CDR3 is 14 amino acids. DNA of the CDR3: TGTGCCAGCAGCCTGCTGACCAGAAACTATGGCTACACCTTC. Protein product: CASSLLTRNYGYTF.

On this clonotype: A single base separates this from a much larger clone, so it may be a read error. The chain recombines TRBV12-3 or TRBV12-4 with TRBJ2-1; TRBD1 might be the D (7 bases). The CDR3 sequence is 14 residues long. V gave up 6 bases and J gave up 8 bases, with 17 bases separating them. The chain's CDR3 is CASRGGQMPDEQFF. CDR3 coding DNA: TGTGCCAGCAGGGGGGGACAGATGCCCGATGAGCAGTTCTTC.

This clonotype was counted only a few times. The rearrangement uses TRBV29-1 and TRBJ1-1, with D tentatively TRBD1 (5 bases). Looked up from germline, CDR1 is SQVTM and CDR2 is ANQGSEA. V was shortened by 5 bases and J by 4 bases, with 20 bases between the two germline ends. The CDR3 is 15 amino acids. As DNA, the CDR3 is TGCAGCGTTCGGCGGTTCGGGGGAGTAGGCACTGAAGCTTTCTTT. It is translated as CSVRRFGGVGTEAFF.

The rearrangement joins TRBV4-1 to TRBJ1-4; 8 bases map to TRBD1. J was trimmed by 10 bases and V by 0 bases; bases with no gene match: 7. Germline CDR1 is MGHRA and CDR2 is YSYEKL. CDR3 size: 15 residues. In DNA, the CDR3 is TGCGCCAGCAGCCAAGATAGGACAGGGCGAAGAAAACTGTTTTTT. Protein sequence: CASSQDRTGRRKLFF.

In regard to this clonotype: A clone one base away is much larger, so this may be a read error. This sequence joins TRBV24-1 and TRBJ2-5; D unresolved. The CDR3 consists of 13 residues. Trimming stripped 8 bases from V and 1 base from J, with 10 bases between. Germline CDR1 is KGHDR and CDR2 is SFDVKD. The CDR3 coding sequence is TGTGCCACCAACGGTCGGAGCCAAGAGACCCAGTACTTC. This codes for CATNGRSQETQYF.

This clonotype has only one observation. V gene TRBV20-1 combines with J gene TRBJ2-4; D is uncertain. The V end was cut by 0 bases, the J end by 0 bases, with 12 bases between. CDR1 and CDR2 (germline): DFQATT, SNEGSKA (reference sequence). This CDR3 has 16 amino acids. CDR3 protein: CSARDRDSGAKNIQYF. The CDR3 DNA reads TGCAGTGCTAGAGATCGAGACTCTGGAGCCAAAAACATTCAGTACTTC.

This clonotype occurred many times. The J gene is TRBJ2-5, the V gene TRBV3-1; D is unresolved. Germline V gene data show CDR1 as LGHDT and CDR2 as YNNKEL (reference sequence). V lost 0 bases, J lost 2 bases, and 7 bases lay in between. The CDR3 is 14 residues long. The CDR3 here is CASSQDYRQETQYF. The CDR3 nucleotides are TGTGCCAGCAGCCAAGATTACAGACAAGAGACCCAGTACTTC.

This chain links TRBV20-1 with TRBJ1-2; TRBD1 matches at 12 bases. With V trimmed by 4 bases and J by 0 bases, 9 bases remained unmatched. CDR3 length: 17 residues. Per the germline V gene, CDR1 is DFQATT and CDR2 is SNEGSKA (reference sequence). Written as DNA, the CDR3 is TGCAGTGCTAAAACGTTCGGGACAGGGGGCTCTAACTATGGCTACACCTTC. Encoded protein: CSAKTFGTGGSNYGYTF.

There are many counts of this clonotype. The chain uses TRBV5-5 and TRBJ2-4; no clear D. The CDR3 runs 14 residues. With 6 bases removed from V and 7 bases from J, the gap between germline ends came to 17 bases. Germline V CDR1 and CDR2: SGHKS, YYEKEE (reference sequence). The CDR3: CASIPDHVRNIQYF. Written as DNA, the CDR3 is TGTGCCAGCATCCCGGACCACGTAAGGAACATTCAGTACTTC.

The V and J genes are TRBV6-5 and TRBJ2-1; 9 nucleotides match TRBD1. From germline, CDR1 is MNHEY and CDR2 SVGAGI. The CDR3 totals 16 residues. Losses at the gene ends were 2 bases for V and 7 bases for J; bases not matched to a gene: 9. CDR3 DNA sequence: TGTGCCAGCAGTTACGTTTCCGGGACAGGGAATAATGAGCAGTTCTTC. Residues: CASSYVSGTGNNEQFF.

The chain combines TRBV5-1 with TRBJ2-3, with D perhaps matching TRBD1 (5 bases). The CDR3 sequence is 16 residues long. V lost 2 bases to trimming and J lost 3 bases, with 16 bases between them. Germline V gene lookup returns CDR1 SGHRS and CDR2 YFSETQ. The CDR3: CASSLVSGRETDTQYF. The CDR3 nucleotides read TGCGCCAGCAGCTTAGTAAGTGGCAGGGAAACAGATACGCAGTATTTT.

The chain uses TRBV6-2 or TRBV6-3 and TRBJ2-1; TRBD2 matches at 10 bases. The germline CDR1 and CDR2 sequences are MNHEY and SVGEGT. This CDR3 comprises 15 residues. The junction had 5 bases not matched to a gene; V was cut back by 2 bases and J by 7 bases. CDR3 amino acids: CASSYASGSRNEQFF. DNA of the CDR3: TGTGCCAGCAGTTACGCTAGCGGGAGCAGGAATGAGCAGTTCTTC.

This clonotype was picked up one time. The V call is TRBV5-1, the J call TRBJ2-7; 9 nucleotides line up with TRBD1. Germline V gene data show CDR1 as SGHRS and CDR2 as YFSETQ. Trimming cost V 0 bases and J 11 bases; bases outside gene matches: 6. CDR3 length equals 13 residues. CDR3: CASSLVGQGLEYF. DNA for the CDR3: TGCGCCAGCAGCTTGGTAGGACAGGGGCTCGAGTACTTC.

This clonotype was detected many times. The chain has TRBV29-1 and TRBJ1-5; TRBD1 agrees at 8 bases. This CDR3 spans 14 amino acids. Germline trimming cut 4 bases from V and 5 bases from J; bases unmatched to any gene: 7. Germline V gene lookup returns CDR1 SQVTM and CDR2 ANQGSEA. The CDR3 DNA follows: TGCAGCGTTGTAGACAGGGGAAAGGATCAGCCCCAGCATTTT. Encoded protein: CSVVDRGKDQPQHF.

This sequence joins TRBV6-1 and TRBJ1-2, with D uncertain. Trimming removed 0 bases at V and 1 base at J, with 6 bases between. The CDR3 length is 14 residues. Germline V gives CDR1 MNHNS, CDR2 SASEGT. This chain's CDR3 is CASSEAWNNYGYTF. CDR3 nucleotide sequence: TGTGCCAGCAGTGAAGCATGGAATAACTATGGCTACACCTTC.

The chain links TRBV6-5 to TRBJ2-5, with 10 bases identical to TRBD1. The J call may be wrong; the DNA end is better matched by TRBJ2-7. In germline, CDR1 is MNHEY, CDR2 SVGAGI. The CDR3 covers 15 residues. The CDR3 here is CASSYLRQGASEQYF. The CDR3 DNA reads TGTGCCAGCAGTTACCTTCGACAGGGGGCTAGCGAGCAGTACTTC.

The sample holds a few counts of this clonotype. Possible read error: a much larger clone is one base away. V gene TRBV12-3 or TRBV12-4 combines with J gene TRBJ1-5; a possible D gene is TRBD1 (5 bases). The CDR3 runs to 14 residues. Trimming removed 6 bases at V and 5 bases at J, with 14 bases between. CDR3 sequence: CASRGQGRDQPQHF. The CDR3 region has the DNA TGTGCCAGCAGGGGCCAGGGTAGGGATCAGCCCCAGCATTTT.

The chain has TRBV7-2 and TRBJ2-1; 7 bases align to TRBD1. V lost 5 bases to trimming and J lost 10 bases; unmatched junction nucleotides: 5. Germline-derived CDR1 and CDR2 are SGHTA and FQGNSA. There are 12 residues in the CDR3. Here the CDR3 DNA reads TGTGCCAGCAGCAGGGGACAGTTGGAGCAGTTCTTC. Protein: CASSRGQLEQFF.

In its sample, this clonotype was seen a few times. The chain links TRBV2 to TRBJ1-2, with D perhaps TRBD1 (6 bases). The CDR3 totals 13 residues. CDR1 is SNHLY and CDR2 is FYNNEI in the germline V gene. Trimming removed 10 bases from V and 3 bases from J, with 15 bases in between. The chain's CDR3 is CATTLRTDYGYTF. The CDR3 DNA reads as TGTGCCACTACCCTCCGGACAGACTATGGCTACACCTTC.

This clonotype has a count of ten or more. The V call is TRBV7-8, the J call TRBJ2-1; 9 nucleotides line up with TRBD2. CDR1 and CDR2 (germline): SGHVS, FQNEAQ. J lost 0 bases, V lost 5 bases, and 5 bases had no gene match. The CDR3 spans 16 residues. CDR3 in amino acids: CASSRHSGSSYNEQFF. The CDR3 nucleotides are TGTGCCAGCAGCCGGCATAGCGGGAGCTCCTACAATGAGCAGTTCTTC.